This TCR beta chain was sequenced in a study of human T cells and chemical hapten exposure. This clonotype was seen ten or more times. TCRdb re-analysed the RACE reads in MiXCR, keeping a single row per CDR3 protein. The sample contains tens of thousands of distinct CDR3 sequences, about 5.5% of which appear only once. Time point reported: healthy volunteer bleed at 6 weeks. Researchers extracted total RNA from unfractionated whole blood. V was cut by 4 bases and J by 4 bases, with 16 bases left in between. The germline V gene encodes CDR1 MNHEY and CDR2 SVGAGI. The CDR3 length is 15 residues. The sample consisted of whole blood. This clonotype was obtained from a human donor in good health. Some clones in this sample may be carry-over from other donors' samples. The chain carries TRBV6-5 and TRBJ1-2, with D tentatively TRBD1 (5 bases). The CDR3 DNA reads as TGTGCCAGCAGTTTAGAACCGGGACGGACCTATGGCTACACCTTC. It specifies CASSLEPGRTYGYTF.